Shown below are 22 T cell receptor beta chains from a single sample sequenced in a study of OX40 agonist ivuxolimab in advanced cancers. Assay: immunoSEQ multiplex PCR; the TCRdb copy retains only in-frame clones and omits some. The sample includes 90,000 to 130,000 clones, roughly 90% of them seen just once. The sample was CD4+ or CD8+ T cells sorted from blood, taken in a trial of the OX40 agonist ivuxolimab. The receptors shown here come from an adult with an advanced solid tumor such as melanoma, head and neck, liver or kidney cancer.

The rearrangement joins TRBV4-1 to TRBJ1-4; maybe TRBD1 (5 bases). V lost 4 bases to trimming and J lost 4 bases, with 16 bases between them. The CDR3 sequence is 16 residues long. CDR1 is MGHRA and CDR2 is YSYEKL in the germline V gene. The DNA of the CDR3 is TGCGCCAGCAGCCCCCCCTCGGGACTGAGTAATGAAAAACTGTTTTTT. It codes for CASSPPSGLSNEKLFF.

The gene calls are TRBV6-1 and TRBJ2-5, with 12 bases lining up with TRBD2. CDR3 length: 14 amino acids. With V trimmed by 11 bases and J by 5 bases, 9 bases remained unmatched. Germline loops: CDR1 MNHNS, CDR2 SASEGT. This chain's CDR3 is CACDLAGGPETQYF. CDR3 DNA sequence: TGTGCCTGCGACCTAGCGGGAGGGCCTGAGACCCAGTACTTC.

CDR3 sequence reads: CASPWGGLAGKTYEQYF. In nucleotides, the CDR3 is TGCGCCAGCCCCTGGGGGGGGCTAGCGGGGAAGACCTACGAGCAGTACTTC. V is TRBV10-2 and J is TRBJ2-7, with TRBD2 matching 9 bases. Trimming removed 8 bases from V and 2 bases from J; junction bases left unmatched: 16. The germline CDR1 and CDR2 sequences are WSHSY and SAAADI. This CDR3 is built from 17 residues.

V usage is TRBV18 and J usage is TRBJ1-2; 9 bases are shared with TRBD1. CDR3 length: 18 residues. V lost 0 bases and J lost 2; bases outside the gene matches: 10. Germline CDR1 KGHSH, CDR2 LQKENI. The CDR3 here is CASSPPLGTQGANYGYTF. The CDR3 nucleotides read TGTGCCAGCTCACCACCTTTAGGGACACAGGGGGCAAACTATGGCTACACCTTC.

This rearrangement joins TRBV6-1 to TRBJ1-3, with D possibly TRBD1 on 5 matching bases. The CDR3 length is 14 residues. The germline V and J ends were trimmed by 4 bases and 6 bases, with 13 bases remaining between them. Germline V CDR1 and CDR2: MNHNS, SASEGT. CDR3 in amino acids: CASSVGGGINTIYF. CDR3 in DNA: TGTGCCAGCAGTGTGGGGGGTGGGATAAACACCATATATTTT.

V usage is TRBV6-6 and J usage is TRBJ2-3, with TRBD2 matching over 14 bases. V lost 5 bases, J lost 4 bases, and 5 bases stayed unmatched. This CDR3 has 16 amino acids. Germline CDR1 reads MNHNY; CDR2 reads SVGAGI (reference sequence). DNA for the CDR3: TGTGCCAGCAGTCCGACGGGACTAGCGGGAGCAGATACGCAGTATTTT. Protein: CASSPTGLAGADTQYF.

The chain links TRBV15 to TRBJ2-1; D is tentatively TRBD1 or TRBD2 (5 bases each). The V end lost 1 base, the J end lost 4 bases, and 11 bases lay between the germline ends. The CDR3 is 15 amino acids. The germline V gene encodes CDR1 LNHNV and CDR2 YYDKDF (reference sequence). DNA for the CDR3: TGTGCCACCAGCAGAGCTGGGGGTTTGTACAATGAGCAGTTCTTC. Translating it yields CATSRAGGLYNEQFF.

CDR3 DNA: TGTGCCAGCAACCTTCAGGGAGACACTGAAGCTTTCTTT. This codes for CASNLQGDTEAFF. This chain joins TRBV6-6 and TRBJ1-1; possible D gene TRBD1, 5 bases. Trimming took 7 bases from V and 3 from J, leaving 12 bases between them. This CDR3 region has 13 residues. Germline V lookup: CDR1 MNHNY, CDR2 SVGAGI (reference sequence).

V and J are TRBV18 and TRBJ2-3; 10 bases map to TRBD2. This CDR3 contains 17 residues. Germline values: CDR1 KGHSH, CDR2 LQKENI. Trimming cost V 3 bases and J 4 bases; bases outside gene matches: 10. For the CDR3, the DNA is TGTGCCAGCTCACCCGGCCCGGGACTAGCGTCTCCAGATACGCAGTATTTT. Its protein is CASSPGPGLASPDTQYF.

This chain uses TRBV5-6 with TRBJ1-2; D remains ambiguous. V shed 2 bases and J shed 6 bases, with 11 bases lying between them. Germline V gives CDR1 SGHDT, CDR2 YYEEEE. The CDR3 runs to 13 residues. CDR3 nucleotide sequence: TGTGCCAGCAGCTTAAAAAGGTTGAATGGCTACACCTTC. Its protein product is CASSLKRLNGYTF.

The V call is TRBV19, the J call TRBJ2-7; tentative D call: TRBD1 (5 bases). CDR3 length equals 14 residues. Deletions cut 2 bases from V and 2 bases from J, with 10 bases between. Per the germline V gene, CDR1 is LNHDA and CDR2 is SQIVND (reference sequence). In DNA, the CDR3 is TGTGCCAGTAGTATACGCAGGGTACCCTACGAGCAGTACTTC. This encodes CASSIRRVPYEQYF.

The chain recombines TRBV2 with TRBJ1-1; 8 positions agree with TRBD1. V was pared by 9 bases and J by 8 bases, with 17 bases of the junction left unmatched. The CDR3 has 15 amino acids. CDR1 SNHLY and CDR2 FYNNEI come from the germline V gene. CDR3 loop: CASSPGTGIVREAFF. Written as DNA, the CDR3 is TGTGCCAGTTCCCCCGGGACAGGTATCGTCCGAGAAGCTTTCTTT.

Only one count was recorded for this clone. The V gene is TRBV7-9, the J gene TRBJ2-1, with 9 bases fitting TRBD2. The CDR3 consists of 15 residues. Germline CDR1 reads SEHNR; CDR2 reads FQNEAQ (reference sequence). V gave up 3 bases and J gave up 7 bases; unmatched junction bases: 7. DNA for the CDR3: TGTGCCAGCAGCTTGGGGGCTAGCGGGGCTAATGAGCAGTTCTTC. Its translation is CASSLGASGANEQFF.

CDR3 in DNA: TGTGCCAGTAGTATGGGGACTCCATTGAATGAGCAGTTCTTC. As protein: CASSMGTPLNEQFF. The chain employs TRBV19 and TRBJ2-1; weak D call: TRBD2 (6 bases). The CDR3 spans 14 residues. Per the germline V gene, CDR1 is LNHDA and CDR2 is SQIVND (reference sequence). With 3 bases removed from V and 7 bases from J, the gap between germline ends came to 13 bases.

This clone was seen just once. This rearrangement joins TRBV2 to TRBJ1-1; possible D gene TRBD1, 5 bases. From germline, CDR1 is SNHLY and CDR2 FYNNEI. This CDR3 is built from 13 residues. The germline V and J ends were trimmed by 5 bases and 2 bases, with 9 bases remaining between them. The CDR3: CASSWGGNTEAFF. CDR3 DNA: TGTGCCAGCAGTTGGGGGGGTAACACTGAAGCTTTCTTT.

This sequence joins TRBV10-1 and TRBJ2-5; D gene ambiguous. Trimming removed 6 bases at V and 10 bases at J, with 12 bases between. The CDR3 is 11 amino acids. Per germline, CDR1 WNHNN and CDR2 SYGVQD (reference sequence). The CDR3 protein is CASRDLMGQYF. CDR3 in DNA: TGCGCCAGCAGGGACCTTATGGGCCAGTACTTC.

CDR3 protein: CASSQIPGAGGAFF. DNA of the CDR3: TGTGCCAGCAGCCAAATCCCGGGTGCAGGGGGAGCTTTCTTT. The genes are TRBV14 and TRBJ1-1, with 7 bases fitting TRBD1. Per the germline V gene, CDR1 is SGHDN and CDR2 is FVKESK. J gave up 10 bases and V 2 bases, and 10 bases lay outside the gene matches. The CDR3 is made up of 14 amino acids.

V usage is TRBV9 and J usage is TRBJ2-2; 10 positions agree with TRBD2. With 2 bases clipped from V and 5 bases from J, the junction kept 12 bases outside the gene matches. The germline V gene encodes CDR1 SGDLS and CDR2 YYNGEE. This CDR3 is built from 18 residues. DNA of the CDR3: TGTGCCAGCAGCGTCCTGACTAGCGGGTCTTCGGGTACCGGGGAGCTGTTTTTT. Residues: CASSVLTSGSSGTGELFF. Full variable domain (rest looked up from reference TRBV9 and TRBJ2-2): DSGVTQTPKHLITATGQRVTLRCSPRSGDLSVYWYQQSLDQGLQFLIQYYNGEERAKGNILERFSAQQFPDLHSELNLSSLELGDSALYFCASSVLTSGSSGTGELFFGEGSRLTVL.

The chain recombines TRBV2 with TRBJ2-5, with D possibly TRBD2 on 6 matching bases. Germline-derived CDR1 and CDR2 are SNHLY and FYNNEI. V lost 6 bases and J 4 bases, leaving 15 bases between the germline ends. This CDR3 has 14 residues. The CDR3 nucleotides are TGTGCCAGCAGGAGGGACTCCCCGGGAGAGACCCAGTACTTC. Protein product: CASRRDSPGETQYF.

The V gene is TRBV30, the J gene TRBJ2-3, with D maybe TRBD1 (7 bases). Germline values: CDR1 GTSNPN, CDR2 SVGIG (reference sequence). This CDR3 is 12 amino acids long. Trimming removed 5 bases at V and 4 bases at J, with 10 bases between. In DNA, the CDR3 is TGTGCCTGGGACAGGGACTCAGATACGCAGTATTTT. Protein: CAWDRDSDTQYF.

This clone has just one count. The V gene is TRBV6-6, the J gene TRBJ1-1; TRBD1 might be the D (6 bases). Germline loops: CDR1 MNHNY, CDR2 SVGAGI (reference sequence). CDR3 length equals 14 residues. Trimming removed 8 bases at V and 1 base at J, with 14 bases between. The DNA of the CDR3 is TGTGCCAGCTCGACGAACAGGGAGAACACTGAAGCTTTCTTT. Its translation: CASSTNRENTEAFF.

This chain uses TRBV27 with TRBJ2-1, with 11 bases aligning to TRBD2. J gave up 9 bases and V 9 bases, and 7 bases lay outside the gene matches. The CDR3 has 13 amino acids. Germline V gene sequence: CDR1 MNHEY, CDR2 SMNVEV (reference sequence). As DNA, the CDR3 is TGTGCCAGTGCTAGCGGGGGGCGCGGTGAGCAGTTCTTC. Translating gives CASASGGRGEQFF.